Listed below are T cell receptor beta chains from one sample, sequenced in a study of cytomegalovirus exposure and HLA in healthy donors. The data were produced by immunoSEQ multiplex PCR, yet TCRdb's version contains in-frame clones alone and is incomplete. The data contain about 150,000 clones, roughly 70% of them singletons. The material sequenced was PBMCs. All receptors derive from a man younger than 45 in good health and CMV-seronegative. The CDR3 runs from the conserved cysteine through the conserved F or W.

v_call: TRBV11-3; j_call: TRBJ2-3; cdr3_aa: CASSSSGGDTQYF
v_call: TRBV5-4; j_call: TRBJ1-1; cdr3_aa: CASSPPGVRNTEAFF
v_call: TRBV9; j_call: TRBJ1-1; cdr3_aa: CASSAWTGGLGNTEAFF
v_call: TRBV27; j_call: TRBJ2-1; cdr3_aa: CASSSPYMAGQFF
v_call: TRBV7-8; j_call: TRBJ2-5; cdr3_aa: CASTPTGQETQYF
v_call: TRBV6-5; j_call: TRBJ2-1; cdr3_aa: CASNPLAGSYNEQFF
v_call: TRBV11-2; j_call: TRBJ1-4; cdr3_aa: CASSHGQGGEKLFF
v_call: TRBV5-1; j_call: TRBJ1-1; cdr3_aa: CASSSLQGADRTEAFF
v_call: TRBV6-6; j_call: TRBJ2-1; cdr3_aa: CASSYVGLADEQFF
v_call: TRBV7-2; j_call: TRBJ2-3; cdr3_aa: CASSLYKAGGDTQYF
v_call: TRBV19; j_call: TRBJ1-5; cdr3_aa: CASSIDNRRNQPQHF
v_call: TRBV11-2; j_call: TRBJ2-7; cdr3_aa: CASSLQRDLYEQYF
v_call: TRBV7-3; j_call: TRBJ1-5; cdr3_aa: CASSLNSGEPQHF
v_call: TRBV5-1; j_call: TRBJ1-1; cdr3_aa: CASSLANPGGAFF